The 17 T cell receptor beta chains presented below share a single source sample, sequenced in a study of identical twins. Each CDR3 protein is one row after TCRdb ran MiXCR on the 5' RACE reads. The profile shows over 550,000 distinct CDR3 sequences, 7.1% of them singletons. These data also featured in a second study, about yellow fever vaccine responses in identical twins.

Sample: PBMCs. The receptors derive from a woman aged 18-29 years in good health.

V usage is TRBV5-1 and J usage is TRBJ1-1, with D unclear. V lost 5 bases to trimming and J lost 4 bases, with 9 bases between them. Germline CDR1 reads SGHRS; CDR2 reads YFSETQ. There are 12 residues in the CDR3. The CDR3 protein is CASRKGGTEAFF. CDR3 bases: TGCGCCAGCAGGAAGGGAGGCACTGAAGCTTTCTTT.

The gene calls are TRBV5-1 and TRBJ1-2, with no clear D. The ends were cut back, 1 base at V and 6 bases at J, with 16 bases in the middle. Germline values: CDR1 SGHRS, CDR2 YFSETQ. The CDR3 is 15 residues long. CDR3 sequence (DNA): TGCGCCAGCAGCTTGATTTTGGCAGGCTCTGATGGCTACACCTTC. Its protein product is CASSLILAGSDGYTF.

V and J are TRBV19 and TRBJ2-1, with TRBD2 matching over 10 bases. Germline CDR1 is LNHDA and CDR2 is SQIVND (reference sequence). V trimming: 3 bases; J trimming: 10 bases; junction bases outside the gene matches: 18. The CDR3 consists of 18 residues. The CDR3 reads CASSIYPRASGGPGEQFF. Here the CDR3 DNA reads TGTGCCAGTAGTATCTATCCCCGGGCTAGCGGGGGCCCGGGGGAGCAGTTCTTC. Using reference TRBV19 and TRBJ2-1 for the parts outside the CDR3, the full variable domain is DGGITQSPKYLFRKEGQNVTLSCEQNLNHDAMYWYRQDPGQGLRLIYYSQIVNDFQKGDIAEGYSVSREKKESFPLTVTSAQKNPTAFYLCASSIYPRASGGPGEQFFGPGTRLTVL.

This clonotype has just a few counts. The CDR3 region has the DNA TGTGCCAGCAGCTTAGTGGCGGGGGACACTCACACCGGGGAGCTGTTTTTT. Its translation is CASSLVAGDTHTGELFF. This rearrangement joins TRBV11-3 to TRBJ2-2; tentative D call: TRBD2 (7 bases). V shed 1 base and J shed 3 bases, with 15 bases lying between them. The CDR3 extends over 17 amino acids. CDR1 and CDR2 (germline): SGHNT, YENEEA.

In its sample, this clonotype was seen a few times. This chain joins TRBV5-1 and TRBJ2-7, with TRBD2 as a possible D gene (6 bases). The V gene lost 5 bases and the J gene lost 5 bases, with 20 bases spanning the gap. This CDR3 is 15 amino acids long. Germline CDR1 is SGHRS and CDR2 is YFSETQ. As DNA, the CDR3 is TGCGCCAGCAGGGGCGGGGCCGGAGGAACCCACGAGCAGTACTTC. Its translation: CASRGGAGGTHEQYF. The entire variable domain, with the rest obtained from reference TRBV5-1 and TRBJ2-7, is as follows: KAGVTQTPRYLIKTRGQQVTLSCSPISGHRSVSWYQQTPGQGLQFLFEYFSETQRNKGNFPGRFSGRQFSNSRSEMNVSTLELGDSALYLCASRGGAGGTHEQYFGPGTRLTVT.

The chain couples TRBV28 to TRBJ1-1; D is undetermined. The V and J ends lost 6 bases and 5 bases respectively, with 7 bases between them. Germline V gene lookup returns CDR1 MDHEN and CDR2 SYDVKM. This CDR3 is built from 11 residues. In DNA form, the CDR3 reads TGTGCCAGCAGGTTCGTTACTGAAGCTTTCTTT. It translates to CASRFVTEAFF.

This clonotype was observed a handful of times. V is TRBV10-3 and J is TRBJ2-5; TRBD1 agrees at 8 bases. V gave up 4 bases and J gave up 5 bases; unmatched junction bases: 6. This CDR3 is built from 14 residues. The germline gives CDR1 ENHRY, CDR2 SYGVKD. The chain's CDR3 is CAISAGRQGETQYF. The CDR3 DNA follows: TGTGCCATCAGTGCTGGGAGACAGGGGGAGACCCAGTACTTC.

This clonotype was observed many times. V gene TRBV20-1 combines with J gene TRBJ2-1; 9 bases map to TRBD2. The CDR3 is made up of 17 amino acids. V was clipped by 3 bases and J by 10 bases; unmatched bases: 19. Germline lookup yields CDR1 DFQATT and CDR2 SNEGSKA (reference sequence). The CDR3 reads CSASALAGSPLRLEQFF. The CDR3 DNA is TGCAGTGCTAGTGCCCTAGCGGGGTCCCCTCTCCGGCTGGAGCAGTTCTTC.

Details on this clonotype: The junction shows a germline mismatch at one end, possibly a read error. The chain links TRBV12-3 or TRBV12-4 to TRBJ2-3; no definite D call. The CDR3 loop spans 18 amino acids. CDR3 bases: TGTGCCCGCAGTACGGCGACATTTACCCTAACTAGCACAGATACGCAGTATTTT. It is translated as CARSTATFTLTSTDTQYF.

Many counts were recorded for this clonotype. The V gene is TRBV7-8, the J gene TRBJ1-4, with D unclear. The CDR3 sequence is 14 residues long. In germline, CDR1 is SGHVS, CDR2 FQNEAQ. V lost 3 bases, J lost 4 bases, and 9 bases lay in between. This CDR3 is CASSLDLSNEKLFF. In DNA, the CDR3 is TGTGCCAGCAGCTTGGATTTAAGTAATGAAAAACTGTTTTTT.

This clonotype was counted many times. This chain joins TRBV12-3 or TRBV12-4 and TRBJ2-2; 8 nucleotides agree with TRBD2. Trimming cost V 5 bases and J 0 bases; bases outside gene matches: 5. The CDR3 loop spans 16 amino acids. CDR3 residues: CASSPRGRSNTGELFF. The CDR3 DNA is TGTGCCAGCAGTCCCCGCGGGAGGTCGAACACCGGGGAGCTGTTTTTT.

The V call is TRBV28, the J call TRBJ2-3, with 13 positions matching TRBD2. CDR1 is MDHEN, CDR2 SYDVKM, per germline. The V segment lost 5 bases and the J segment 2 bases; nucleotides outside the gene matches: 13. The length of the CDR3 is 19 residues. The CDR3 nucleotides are TGTGCCAGCAGTCGTCTCCCCGGACTAGCGGGAGCCACCACAGATACGCAGTATTTT. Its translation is CASSRLPGLAGATTDTQYF.

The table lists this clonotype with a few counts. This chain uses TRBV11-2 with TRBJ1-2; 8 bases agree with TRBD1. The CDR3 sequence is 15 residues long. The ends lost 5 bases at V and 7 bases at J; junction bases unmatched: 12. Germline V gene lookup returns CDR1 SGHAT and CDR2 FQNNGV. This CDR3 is CASSEGQGGSTGYTF. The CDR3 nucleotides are TGTGCCAGCAGCGAAGGACAGGGCGGCTCTACTGGCTACACCTTC.

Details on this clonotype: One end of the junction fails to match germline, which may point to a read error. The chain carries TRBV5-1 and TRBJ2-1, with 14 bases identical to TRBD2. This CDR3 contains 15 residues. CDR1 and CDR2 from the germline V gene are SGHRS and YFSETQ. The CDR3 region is CTSSPGLAGVMWQFF. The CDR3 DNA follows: TGCACCAGCAGCCCGGGACTAGCGGGAGTAATGTGGCAGTTCTTC.

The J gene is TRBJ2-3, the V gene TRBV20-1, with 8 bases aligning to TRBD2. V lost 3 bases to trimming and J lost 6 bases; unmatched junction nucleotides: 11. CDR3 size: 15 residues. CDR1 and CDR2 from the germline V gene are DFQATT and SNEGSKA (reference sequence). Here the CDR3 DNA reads TGCAGTGCTAGGGGAATAGCGGGAATACGCGATACGCAGTATTTT. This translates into CSARGIAGIRDTQYF.

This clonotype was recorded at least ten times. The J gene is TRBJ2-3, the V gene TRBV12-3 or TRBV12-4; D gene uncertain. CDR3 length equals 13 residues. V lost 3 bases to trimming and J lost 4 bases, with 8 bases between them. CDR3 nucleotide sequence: TGTGCCAGCAGTTTTGGCTGGTCAGATACGCAGTATTTT. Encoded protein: CASSFGWSDTQYF.

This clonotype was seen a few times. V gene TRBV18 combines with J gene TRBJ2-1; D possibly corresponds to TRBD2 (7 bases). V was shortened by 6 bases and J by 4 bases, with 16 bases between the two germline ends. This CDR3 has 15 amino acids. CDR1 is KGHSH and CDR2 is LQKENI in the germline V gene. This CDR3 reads CASSPEGGAYNEQFF. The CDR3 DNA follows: TGTGCCAGCTCCCCCGAGGGGGGGGCGTACAATGAGCAGTTCTTC.